What follows describes a single T cell receptor beta chain. The data are from a study of blood T cells in healthy people across ages. A second about 6 to 12 cycle PCR used barcoded and J-beta primers. TCRdb independently ran MiXCR on the 5' RACE reads; one entry per CDR3 protein. The data show roughly 930,000 distinct CDR3 sequences, 45% to 50% seen once. The sample comprised blood. This clonotype originated in a man younger than 40 in good health.

CDR3 coding DNA: TGCAGTGCTAGAGAGGATAGCCTGGGAGGGCAGTTCTTC. Its translation is CSAREDSLGGQFF. The V gene is TRBV20-1, the J gene TRBJ2-1, with D tentatively TRBD2 (6 bases). The V gene lost 0 bases and the J gene lost 12 bases, with 15 bases spanning the gap. The CDR3 covers 13 residues. CDR1 and CDR2 (germline): DFQATT, SNEGSKA (reference sequence).